This entry lists 11 T cell receptor beta chains sequenced from one sample in a study of blood T cell repertoires in COVID-19. Sequencing used immunoSEQ multiplex PCR; TCRdb keeps in-frame clones, though not all of them. The sample contains just over 350,000 clones, roughly 87% of which appear only once. The sequenced material came from PBMCs or T cells enriched from blood (not recorded which). These receptors all come from a woman under 40 who had recovered from COVID-19.

J is TRBJ2-1 and V is TRBV6-5, with 9 bases fitting TRBD2. J lost 2 bases, V lost 6 bases, and 5 bases had no gene match. Germline values: CDR1 MNHEY, CDR2 SVGAGI. The CDR3 is made up of 15 amino acids. The CDR3 bases are TGTGCCAGCAGCCCGCGGGGGGGCGCCTACAATGAGCAGTTCTTC. This sequence encodes CASSPRGGAYNEQFF.

V and J are TRBV18 and TRBJ2-5, with unresolved D. V lost 3 bases to trimming and J lost 3 bases, with 8 bases between them. This CDR3 is 13 amino acids long. Per the germline V gene, CDR1 is KGHSH and CDR2 is LQKENI. In DNA form, the CDR3 reads TGTGCCAGCTCACCTTCCCCCAAAGAGACCCAGTACTTC. Amino acids: CASSPSPKETQYF.

About this clone: This sample includes further DNA sequences coding for the same CDR3. The J gene is TRBJ1-4, the V gene TRBV5-1; TRBD1 matches 7 bases. The CDR3 sequence is 14 residues long. The V segment lost 0 bases and the J segment 4 bases; nucleotides outside the gene matches: 0. Germline values: CDR1 SGHRS, CDR2 YFSETQ. The CDR3 region is CASSLGQGNEKLFF. The CDR3 coding sequence is TGCGCCAGCAGCTTGGGACAGGGTAATGAAAAACTGTTTTTT.

This clone was counted only a few times. The same CDR3 is also encoded by other DNA sequences in this sample. The CDR3: CASSLQGMNTEAFF. The CDR3 coding sequence is TGTGCCAGCAGTTTGCAGGGGATGAACACTGAAGCTTTCTTT. The rearrangement uses TRBV27 and TRBJ1-1; D perhaps matches TRBD1 (6 bases). In germline, CDR1 is MNHEY, CDR2 SMNVEV (reference sequence). This CDR3 is built from 14 residues. Trimming took 3 bases from V and 0 from J, leaving 8 bases between them.

The chain employs TRBV10-3 and TRBJ2-3; D may be TRBD2 (6 bases). Germline-derived CDR1 and CDR2 are ENHRY and SYGVKD. V was trimmed by 7 bases and J by 2 bases, leaving 16 bases between them. The CDR3 loop spans 15 amino acids. CDR3 region: CAITSGLANTDTQYF. CDR3 DNA sequence: TGTGCCATCACCTCGGGGCTAGCGAACACAGATACGCAGTATTTT.

This clone has a single count. The gene calls are TRBV5-8 and TRBJ2-7; D is unclear. The CDR3 covers 12 residues. Germline lookup yields CDR1 SGHTS and CDR2 YDEGEE. V lost 5 bases to trimming and J lost 4 bases, with 10 bases between them. Here the CDR3 reads CASRTPRYEQYF. The CDR3 DNA follows: TGTGCCAGCAGGACACCAAGATACGAGCAGTACTTC.

The rearrangement uses TRBV7-9 and TRBJ2-1; possibly TRBD2 for D (6 bases). The CDR3 covers 17 residues. The germline CDR1 and CDR2 sequences are SEHNR and FQNEAQ (reference sequence). The V end was cut by 1 base, the J end by 2 bases, with 15 bases between. The CDR3 bases are TGTGCCAGCAGCTTAGTGTTCGCGGGACTGCCCTACAATGAGCAGTTCTTC. It specifies CASSLVFAGLPYNEQFF.

The chain links TRBV7-3 to TRBJ2-7, with D perhaps matching TRBD2 (5 bases). The CDR3 length is 14 residues. Germline CDR1 SGHTA, CDR2 FQGTGA. The V end lost 3 bases, the J end lost 1 base, and 10 bases lay between the germline ends. Written as DNA, the CDR3 is TGTGCCAGCAGCTTTGGACTGTTTTCCTACGAGCAGTACTTC. Amino acids: CASSFGLFSYEQYF.

This chain uses TRBV6-5 with TRBJ2-5; 11 bases line up with TRBD2. After removal of 2 bases from V and 5 bases from J, the junction contained 4 bases not matched to a gene. CDR3 size: 15 residues. Germline V gives CDR1 MNHEY, CDR2 SVGAGI. CDR3 nucleotides: TGTGCCAGCAGTTACGGGACTAGCGGATTGGAGACCCAGTACTTC. As protein: CASSYGTSGLETQYF.

This chain connects TRBV11-2 to TRBJ2-7, with D uncertain. The CDR3 covers 11 residues. Germline V gene lookup returns CDR1 SGHAT and CDR2 FQNNGV. The V and J ends lost 5 bases and 4 bases respectively, with 6 bases between them. The CDR3: CASSDIYEQYF. In nucleotides, the CDR3 is TGTGCCAGCAGCGACATTTACGAGCAGTACTTC.

The CDR3 protein is CASNRLAGGFGGELFF. In DNA form, the CDR3 reads TGTGCCAGTAATAGACTAGCGGGAGGGTTTGGCGGGGAGCTGTTTTTT. The chain uses TRBV19 and TRBJ2-2; 14 nucleotides line up with TRBD2. V dropped 7 bases and J dropped 7; count of bases not matched to a gene: 8. Germline CDR1 and CDR2: LNHDA and SQIVND (reference sequence). This CDR3 has 16 residues. The entire variable domain, with the rest obtained from reference TRBV19 and TRBJ2-2, is as follows: DGGITQSPKYLFRKEGQNVTLSCEQNLNHDAMYWYRQDPGQGLRLIYYSQIVNDFQKGDIAEGYSVSREKKESFPLTVTSAQKNPTAFYLCASNRLAGGFGGELFFGEGSRLTVL.